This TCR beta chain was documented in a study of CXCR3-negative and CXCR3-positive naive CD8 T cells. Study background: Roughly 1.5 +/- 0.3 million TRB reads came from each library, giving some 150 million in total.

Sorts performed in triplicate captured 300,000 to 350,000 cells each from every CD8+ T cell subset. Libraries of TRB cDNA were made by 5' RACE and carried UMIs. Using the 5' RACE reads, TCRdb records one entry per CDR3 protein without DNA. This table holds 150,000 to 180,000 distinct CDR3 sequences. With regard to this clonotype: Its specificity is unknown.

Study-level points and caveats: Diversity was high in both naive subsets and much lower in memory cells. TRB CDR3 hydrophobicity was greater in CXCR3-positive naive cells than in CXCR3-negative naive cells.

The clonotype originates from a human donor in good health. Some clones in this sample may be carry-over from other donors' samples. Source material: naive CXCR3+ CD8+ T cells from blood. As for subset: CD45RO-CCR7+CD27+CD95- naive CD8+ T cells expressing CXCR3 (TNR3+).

CDR3 region: CASSQTSGGYYNEQFF. The chain recombines TRBV4-1 with TRBJ2-1; TCRdb designates TRBD2, a call that cannot be tested without DNA. This CDR3 has 16 residues. Germline CDR1 and CDR2: MGHRA and YSYEKL.